This T cell receptor beta chain stems from a study of cytotoxic CD8 clonotypes in ibrutinib-treated CLL. Study results and caveats: Clonality climbed at ibrutinib response, then dropped toward baseline at progression.

Repertoires were generated with immunoSEQ multiplex PCR, while TCRdb's copy carries only in-frame clones and drops some. The table has 250,000 to 350,000 clones, roughly three quarters seen once. This CDR3 comprises 16 residues. Trimming took off 1 base at V and 8 bases at J, with 18 bases between the two ends. CDR1 and CDR2 (germline): MGHDK, SYGVNS. A note on this clone: Its antigen is unidentified.

The chain carries TRBV25-1 and TRBJ2-1, with D possibly TRBD2 on 6 matching bases. This sequence was found in a human donor with chronic lymphocytic leukemia. Sequences were derived from PBMCs, sampled at disease progression, from a patient treated with ibrutinib. The CDR3 coding sequence is TGTGCCAGCAGTGAATCGACCGGGGGTCTTGTTTATGAGCAGTTCTTC. This sequence encodes CASSESTGGLVYEQFF.